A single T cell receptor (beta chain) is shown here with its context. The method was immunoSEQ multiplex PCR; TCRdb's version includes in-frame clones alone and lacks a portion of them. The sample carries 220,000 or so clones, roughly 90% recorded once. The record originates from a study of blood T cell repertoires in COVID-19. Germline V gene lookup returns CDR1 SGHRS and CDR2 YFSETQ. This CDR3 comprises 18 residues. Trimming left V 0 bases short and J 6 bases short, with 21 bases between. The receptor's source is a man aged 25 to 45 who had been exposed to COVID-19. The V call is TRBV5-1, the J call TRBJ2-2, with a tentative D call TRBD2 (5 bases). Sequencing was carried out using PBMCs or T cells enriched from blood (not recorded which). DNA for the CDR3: TGCGCCAGCAGCTTGGATAACCCTGGTAGAGGGCTTGCCGGGGAGCTGTTTTTT. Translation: CASSLDNPGRGLAGELFF.